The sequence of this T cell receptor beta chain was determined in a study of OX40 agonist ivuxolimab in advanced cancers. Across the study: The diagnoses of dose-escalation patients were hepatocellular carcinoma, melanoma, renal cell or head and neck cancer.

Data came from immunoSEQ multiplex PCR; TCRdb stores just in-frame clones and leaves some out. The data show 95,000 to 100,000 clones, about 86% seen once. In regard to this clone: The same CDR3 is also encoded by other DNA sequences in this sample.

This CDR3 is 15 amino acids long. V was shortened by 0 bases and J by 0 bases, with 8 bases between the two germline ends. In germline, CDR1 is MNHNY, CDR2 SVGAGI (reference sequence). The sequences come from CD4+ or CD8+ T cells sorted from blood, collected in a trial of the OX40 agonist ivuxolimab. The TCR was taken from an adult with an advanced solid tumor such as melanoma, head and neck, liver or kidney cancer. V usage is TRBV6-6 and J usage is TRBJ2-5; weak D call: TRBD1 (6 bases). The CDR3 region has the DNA TGTGCCAGCAGTTACTCCAGGGGATACCAAGAGACCCAGTACTTC. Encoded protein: CASSYSRGYQETQYF.